Each of the 9 T cell receptor beta chains below was sequenced from the same sample in a study of Ad26.COV2.S vaccination and SARS-CoV-2 variants. Indicated treatment: 19 received Ad26.COV2.S at low or high dose, single or two shots; 5 received placebo; per-sample allocation not given. Sampling took place 63 days after the first vaccine or placebo injection. TCRdb keeps only in-frame clones here, not all; method: immunoSEQ multiplex PCR. The top ten clones hold 3.5% of a sample with approximately 420,000 clones, approximately 86% of them seen once. The specimen comprised peripheral blood, sampled in a trial of Ad26.COV2.S vaccine versus placebo. The receptors come from a person between 18 and 59 years old who received the Ad26.COV2.S COVID-19 vaccine or a placebo.

The V gene is TRBV7-9, the J gene TRBJ1-1, with D possibly matching TRBD1 (6 bases). V lost 5 bases and J 3 bases, leaving 13 bases between the germline ends. In germline, CDR1 is SEHNR, CDR2 FQNEAQ (reference sequence). The CDR3 is made up of 14 amino acids. The CDR3 spells CASSLNSGDTEAFF. The DNA for the CDR3 is TGTGCCAGCAGCCTAAACTCAGGGGACACTGAAGCTTTCTTT.

This sequence joins TRBV9 and TRBJ1-2; D gene unclear. This CDR3 has 14 residues. The germline gives CDR1 SGDLS, CDR2 YYNGEE. V dropped 5 bases and J dropped 2 bases, with 13 bases sitting between them. The CDR3 bases are TGTGCCAGCAGTCCCCGGACCGACAACTATGGCTACACCTTC. It is translated as CASSPRTDNYGYTF. Drawing the rest from reference TRBV9 and TRBJ1-2, the complete variable domain is DSGVTQTPKHLITATGQRVTLRCSPRSGDLSVYWYQQSLDQGLQFLIQYYNGEERAKGNILERFSAQQFPDLHSELNLSSLELGDSALYFCASSPRTDNYGYTFGSGTRLTVV.

CDR3 coding DNA: TGCGCCAGCAGCCTACAGGGGTCAGGAAACACCATATATTTT. Its translation: CASSLQGSGNTIYF. V gene TRBV5-1 combines with J gene TRBJ1-3, with 7 bases lining up with TRBD1. In germline, CDR1 is SGHRS, CDR2 YFSETQ. CDR3 size: 14 residues. Trimming cost V 4 bases and J 4 bases; bases outside gene matches: 5. Full variable domain (outside the CDR3, taken from reference TRBV5-1 and TRBJ1-3): KAGVTQTPRYLIKTRGQQVTLSCSPISGHRSVSWYQQTPGQGLQFLFEYFSETQRNKGNFPGRFSGRQFSNSRSEMNVSTLELGDSALYLCASSLQGSGNTIYFGEGSWLTVV.

The CDR3 DNA reads as TGTGCCAGCAGCCAAGATGGGAGGCTACAACAGCCCCAGCATTTT. Its translation: CASSQDGRLQQPQHF. The chain is built from TRBV3-1 (or the pseudogene TRBV3-2) and TRBJ1-5; D is unclear. Between the trimmed V and J ends, which lost 0 bases and 7 bases, there was a span of 13 bases. Germline CDR1 and CDR2: LGHDT and YNNKEL (reference sequence). The CDR3 runs 15 residues.

Regarding this clone: The sample has other DNA sequences that encode this CDR3 too. This chain joins TRBV5-8 and TRBJ2-5; unclear D gene. The CDR3 is 13 residues long. V dropped 0 bases and J dropped 5 bases, with 8 bases sitting between them. The germline CDR1 and CDR2 sequences are SGHTS and YDEGEE. In nucleotides, the CDR3 is TGTGCCAGCAGCTTGGAGGGTGGGGAGACCCAGTACTTC. This encodes CASSLEGGETQYF.

CDR3 protein: CASSTPGVPYEQYF. The CDR3 bases are TGTGCCAGTAGTACTCCCGGGGTCCCCTACGAGCAGTACTTC. The chain joins TRBV19 to TRBJ2-7, with TRBD2 as a possible D gene (5 bases). Trimming left V 4 bases short and J 2 bases short, with 12 bases between. The germline gives CDR1 LNHDA, CDR2 SQIVND (reference sequence). This CDR3 spans 14 amino acids. Full variable domain (remainder filled in from reference TRBV19 and TRBJ2-7): DGGITQSPKYLFRKEGQNVTLSCEQNLNHDAMYWYRQDPGQGLRLIYYSQIVNDFQKGDIAEGYSVSREKKESFPLTVTSAQKNPTAFYLCASSTPGVPYEQYFGPGTRLTVT.

J is TRBJ2-5 and V is TRBV29-1; D perhaps matches TRBD2 (5 bases). V was trimmed by 7 bases and J by 5 bases, leaving 17 bases between them. This CDR3 comprises 13 residues. Germline assignment: CDR1 SQVTM and CDR2 ANQGSEA. CDR3 nucleotides: TGCAGCGCTCTACCTACATCGGGGGAGACCCAGTACTTC. It is translated as CSALPTSGETQYF. The full variable domain, its missing parts supplied by reference TRBV29-1 and TRBJ2-5, is SAVISQKPSRDICQRGTSLTIQCQVDSQVTMMFWYRQQPGQSLTLIATANQGSEATYESGFVIDKFPISRPNLTFSTLTVSNMSPEDSSIYLCSALPTSGETQYFGPGTRLLVL.

V is TRBV12-3 or TRBV12-4 and J is TRBJ2-7; D gene uncertain. The CDR3 has 13 amino acids. V was clipped by 6 bases and J by 4 bases, with 13 bases between them. CDR3 region: CASSPSRVYEQYF. Written as DNA, the CDR3 is TGTGCCAGCAGCCCCTCGCGAGTGTACGAGCAGTACTTC.

This rearrangement joins TRBV9 to TRBJ2-3, with D possibly matching TRBD2 (7 bases). Trimming removed 6 bases at V and 4 bases at J, with 21 bases between. The CDR3 is 16 residues long. Per the germline V gene, CDR1 is SGDLS and CDR2 is YYNGEE. CDR3 protein: CASNVEGGPPADTQYF. CDR3 in DNA: TGTGCCAGCAACGTCGAGGGGGGGCCTCCGGCAGATACGCAGTATTTT.